Detailed here is one TCR beta chain. The data originate from a study of blood T cell repertoires in COVID-19. Study as a whole: Italy, Spain and the United States were the sources of the convalescent and acute COVID-19 samples. Sample material is recorded as cDNA or gDNA derived from T cells, B-cell-depleted T cells, or PBMCs.

Original handling: Reference gene primer amplification gave nucleated cell count estimates. Measured with immunoSEQ multiplex PCR; TCRdb has only the in-frame clones, and not every one. The DNA was the basis for D and trimming; V, J and clone size are from that table. The sample records roughly 170,000 clones, around 85% being singletons. The CDR3 length is 13 residues. Trimming took 2 bases from V and 4 from J, leaving 9 bases between them. Germline CDR1 and CDR2: MNHEY and SMNVEV (reference sequence). The specimen sequenced was peripheral blood. V and J are TRBV27 and TRBJ2-7; possibly TRBD1 for D (5 bases). The receptor was derived from a man in his 70s with active or convalescent COVID-19. The CDR3 DNA reads as TGTGCCAGCAGTTTAACTCAGGGTTACGAGCAGTACTTC. This gives the protein CASSLTQGYEQYF.